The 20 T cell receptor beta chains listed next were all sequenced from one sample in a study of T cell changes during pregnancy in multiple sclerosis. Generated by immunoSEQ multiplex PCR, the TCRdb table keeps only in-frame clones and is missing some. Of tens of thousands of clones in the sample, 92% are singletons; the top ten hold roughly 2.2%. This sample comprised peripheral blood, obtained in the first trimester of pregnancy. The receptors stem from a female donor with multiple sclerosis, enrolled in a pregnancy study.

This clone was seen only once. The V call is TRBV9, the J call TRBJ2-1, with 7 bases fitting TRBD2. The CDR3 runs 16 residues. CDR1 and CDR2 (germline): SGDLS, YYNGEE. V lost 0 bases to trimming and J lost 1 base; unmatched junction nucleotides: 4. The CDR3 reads CASSVALAVSYNEQFF. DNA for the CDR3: TGTGCCAGCAGCGTAGCCCTAGCGGTTTCCTACAATGAGCAGTTCTTC.

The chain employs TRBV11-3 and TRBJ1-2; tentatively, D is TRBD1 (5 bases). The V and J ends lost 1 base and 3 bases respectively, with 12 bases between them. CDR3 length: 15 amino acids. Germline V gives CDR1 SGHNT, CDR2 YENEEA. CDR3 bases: TGTGCCAGCAGCTTAGTGAGCAGGGTCTACTATGGCTACACCTTC. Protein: CASSLVSRVYYGYTF.

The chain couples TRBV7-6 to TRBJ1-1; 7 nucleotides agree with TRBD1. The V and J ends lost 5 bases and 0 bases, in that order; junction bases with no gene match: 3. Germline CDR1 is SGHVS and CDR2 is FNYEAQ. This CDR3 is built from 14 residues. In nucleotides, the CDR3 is TGTGCCAGCAGCCTACAGGGGTTGAACACTGAAGCTTTCTTT. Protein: CASSLQGLNTEAFF.

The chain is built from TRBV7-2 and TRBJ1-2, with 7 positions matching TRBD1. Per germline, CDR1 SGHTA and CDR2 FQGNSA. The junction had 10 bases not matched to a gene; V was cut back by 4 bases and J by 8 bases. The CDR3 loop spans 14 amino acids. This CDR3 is CASSSQGNLGGYTF. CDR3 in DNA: TGTGCCAGCAGCTCACAGGGGAATTTGGGCGGCTACACCTTC.

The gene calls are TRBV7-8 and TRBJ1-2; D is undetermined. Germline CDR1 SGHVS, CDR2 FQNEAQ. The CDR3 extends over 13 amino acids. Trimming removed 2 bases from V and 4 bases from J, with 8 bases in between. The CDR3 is CASSLYGGYGYTF. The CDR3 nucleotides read TGTGCCAGCAGCTTATATGGAGGCTATGGCTACACCTTC.

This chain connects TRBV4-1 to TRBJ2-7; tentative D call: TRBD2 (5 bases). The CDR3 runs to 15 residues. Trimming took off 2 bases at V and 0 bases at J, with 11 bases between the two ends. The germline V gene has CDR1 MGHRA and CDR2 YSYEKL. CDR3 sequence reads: CASSQPGINSYEQYF. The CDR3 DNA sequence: TGCGCCAGCAGCCAACCCGGGATCAACTCCTACGAGCAGTACTTC.

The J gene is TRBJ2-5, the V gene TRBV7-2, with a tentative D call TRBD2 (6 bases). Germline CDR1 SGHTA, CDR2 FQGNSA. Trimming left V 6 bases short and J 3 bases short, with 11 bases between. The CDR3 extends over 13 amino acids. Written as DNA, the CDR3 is TGTGCCAGCAGACCACGCGGGGAAGAGACCCAGTACTTC. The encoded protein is CASRPRGEETQYF.

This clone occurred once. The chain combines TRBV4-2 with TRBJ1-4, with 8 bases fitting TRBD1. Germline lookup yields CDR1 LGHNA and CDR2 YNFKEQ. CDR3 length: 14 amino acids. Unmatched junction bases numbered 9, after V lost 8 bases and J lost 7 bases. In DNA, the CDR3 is TGTGCCAGCGGTAGGACAGGGATTGGTGAAAAACTGTTTTTT. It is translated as CASGRTGIGEKLFF.

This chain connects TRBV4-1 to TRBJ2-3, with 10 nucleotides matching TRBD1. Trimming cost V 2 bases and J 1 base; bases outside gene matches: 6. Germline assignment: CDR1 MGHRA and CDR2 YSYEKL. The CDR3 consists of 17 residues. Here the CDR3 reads CASSQMGQGFGTDTQYF. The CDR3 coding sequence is TGCGCCAGCAGCCAAATGGGACAGGGGTTCGGCACAGATACGCAGTATTTT.

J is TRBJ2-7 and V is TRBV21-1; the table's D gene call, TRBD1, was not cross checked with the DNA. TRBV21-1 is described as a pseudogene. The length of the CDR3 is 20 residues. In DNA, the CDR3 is TGTGCCAGCAGCCTTCTGGGGGCCCGGGACACGCGAAGCTTTTGGTACGAGCAGTACTTC. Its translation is CASSLLGARDTRSFWYEQYF.

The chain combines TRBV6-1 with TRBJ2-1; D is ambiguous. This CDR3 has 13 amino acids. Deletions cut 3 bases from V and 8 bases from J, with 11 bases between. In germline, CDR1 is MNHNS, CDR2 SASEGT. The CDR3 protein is CASSDAEVDEQFF. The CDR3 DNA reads TGTGCCAGCAGTGATGCCGAGGTAGATGAGCAGTTCTTC.

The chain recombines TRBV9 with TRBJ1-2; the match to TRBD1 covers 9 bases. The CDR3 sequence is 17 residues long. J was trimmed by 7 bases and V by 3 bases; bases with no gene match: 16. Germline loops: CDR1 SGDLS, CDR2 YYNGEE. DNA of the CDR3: TGTGCCAGCAGCGGGGATTCATACAGGGGGCTTCGGGGTGGCTACACCTTC. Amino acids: CASSGDSYRGLRGGYTF. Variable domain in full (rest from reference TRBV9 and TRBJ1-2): DSGVTQTPKHLITATGQRVTLRCSPRSGDLSVYWYQQSLDQGLQFLIQYYNGEERAKGNILERFSAQQFPDLHSELNLSSLELGDSALYFCASSGDSYRGLRGGYTFGSGTRLTVV.

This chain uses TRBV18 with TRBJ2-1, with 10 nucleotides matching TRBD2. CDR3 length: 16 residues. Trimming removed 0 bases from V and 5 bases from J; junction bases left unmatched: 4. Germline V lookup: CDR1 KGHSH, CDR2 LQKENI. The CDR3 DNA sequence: TGTGCCAGCTCACCACCTCCAGCGGGAGGGCACAATGAGCAGTTCTTC. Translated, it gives CASSPPPAGGHNEQFF. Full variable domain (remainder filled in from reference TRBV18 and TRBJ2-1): NAGVMQNPRHLVRRRGQEARLRCSPMKGHSHVYWYRQLPEEGLKFMVYLQKENIIDESGMPKERFSAEFPKEGPSILRIQQVVRGDSAAYFCASSPPPAGGHNEQFFGPGTRLTVL.

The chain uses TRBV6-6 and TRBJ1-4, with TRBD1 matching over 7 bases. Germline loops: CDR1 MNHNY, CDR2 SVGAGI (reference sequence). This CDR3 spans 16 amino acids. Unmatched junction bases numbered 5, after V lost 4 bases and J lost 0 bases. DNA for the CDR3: TGTGCCAGCAGTTTTCCAACAGGGGCAACTAATGAAAAACTGTTTTTT. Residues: CASSFPTGATNEKLFF.

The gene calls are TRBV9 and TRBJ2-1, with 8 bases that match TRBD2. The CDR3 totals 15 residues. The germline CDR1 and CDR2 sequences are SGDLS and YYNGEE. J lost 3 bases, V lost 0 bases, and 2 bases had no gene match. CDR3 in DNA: TGTGCCAGCAGCGTAGTAGCGGGGAACTACAATGAGCAGTTCTTC. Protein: CASSVVAGNYNEQFF.

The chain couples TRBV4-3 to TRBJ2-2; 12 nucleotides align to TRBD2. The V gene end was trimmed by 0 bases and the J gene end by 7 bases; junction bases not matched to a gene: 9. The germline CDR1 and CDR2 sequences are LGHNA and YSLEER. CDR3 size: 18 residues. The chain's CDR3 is CASSQDRLAGGPVGELFF. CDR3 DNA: TGCGCCAGCAGCCAAGATCGGCTAGCGGGAGGGCCAGTCGGGGAGCTGTTTTTT.

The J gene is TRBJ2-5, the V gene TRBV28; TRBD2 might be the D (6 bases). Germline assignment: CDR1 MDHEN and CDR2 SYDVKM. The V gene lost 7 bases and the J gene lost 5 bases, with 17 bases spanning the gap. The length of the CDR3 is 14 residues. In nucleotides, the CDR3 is TGTGCCAGCATGGACGGGGGAGTGGTGGAGACCCAGTACTTC. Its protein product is CASMDGGVVETQYF.

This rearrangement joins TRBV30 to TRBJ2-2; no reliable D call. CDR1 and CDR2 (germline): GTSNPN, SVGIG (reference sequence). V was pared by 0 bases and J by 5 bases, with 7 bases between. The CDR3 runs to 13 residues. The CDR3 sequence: CAWSVLETGELFF. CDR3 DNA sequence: TGTGCCTGGAGTGTACTGGAGACCGGGGAGCTGTTTTTT. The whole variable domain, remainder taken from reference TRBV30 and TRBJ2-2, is SQTIHQWPATLVQPVGSPLSLECTVEGTSNPNLYWYRQAAGRGLQLLFYSVGIGQISSEVPQNLSASRPQDRQFILSSKKLLLSDSGFYLCAWSVLETGELFFGEGSRLTVL.

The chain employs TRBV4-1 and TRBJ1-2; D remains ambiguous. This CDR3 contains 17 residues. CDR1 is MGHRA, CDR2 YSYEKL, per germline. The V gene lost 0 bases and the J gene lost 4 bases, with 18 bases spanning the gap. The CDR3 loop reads CASSQDVTGSWGYGYTF. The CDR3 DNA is TGCGCCAGCAGCCAAGATGTGACGGGATCTTGGGGCTATGGCTACACCTTC.

The CDR3 here is CASSPESVQETQYF. The CDR3 DNA is TGTGCCAGCTCACCGGAGAGCGTCCAAGAGACCCAGTACTTC. V gene TRBV18 combines with J gene TRBJ2-5; the D is unclear. Trimming took 3 bases from V and 1 from J, leaving 9 bases between them. The CDR3 sequence is 14 residues long. The germline CDR1 and CDR2 sequences are KGHSH and LQKENI.